Reported below is one T cell receptor beta chain. These data originate in a study of shared clonotypes between healthy human individuals. Across the study: Researchers drew samples from a couple of women and a few men aged 18 to 49. Per donor, three plates held CD4 naive cells, three held CD4 memory, two held CD8 naive and one held CD8 memory.

The V and J ends lost 7 bases and 9 bases respectively, with 16 bases between them. CDR1 and CDR2 (germline): DFQATT, SNEGSKA (reference sequence). This CDR3 has 11 amino acids. Sequencing was performed with immunoSEQ multiplex PCR; in TCRdb, only in-frame clones are kept and a portion is missing. The sample lists around 990,000 clones, approximately 80% occurring once. The chain joins TRBV20-1 to TRBJ2-7; D unclear. The clonotype was recovered from a man younger than 30 in good health. Some clones in this sample may be carry-over from other donors' samples. Material: memory CD4+ T cells from PBMCs. Described subset: CD45RA-negative fraction. Here the CDR3 reads CSVSIPRGQYF. CDR3 in DNA: TGCAGTGTCAGCATCCCCCGAGGGCAGTACTTC.